These 10 T cell receptor beta chains came from one sample sequenced in a study of tumor and adjacent non-tumor tissue in lung cancer. This sample's RNA came from whole unsorted tissue. More than 3 cm separated this lung sample from the edge of the tumor. Three rounds of nested PCR, following a modified ARM-PCR protocol, produced the TCRbeta library. MiXCR, run by TCRdb on the multiplex PCR reads, gives a single entry per CDR3 protein. The data hold 90,000 to 110,000 distinct CDR3 sequences, with 60% to 65% observed a single time. The specimen sequenced was distant non-tumor lung tissue. The receptors stem from a man aged 55 to 70 with non-small cell lung cancer.

A word on this clonotype: Since the CDR3 does not end with the conserved phenylalanine or tryptophan, this likely comes from a read error. The chain combines TRBV12-3 or TRBV12-4 with TRBJ1-5, with 7 bases lining up with TRBD1. The CDR3 consists of 14 residues. V lost 7 bases, J lost 4 bases, and 7 bases stayed unmatched. CDR3 sequence (DNA): TGTGCCAGCATAACGACAGGGCGAAATCAGCCCCAGCATTGT. As protein: CASITTGRNQPQHC.

With respect to this clonotype: Relative to the germline gene, one junction end is altered; a read error may explain this. This chain joins TRBV5-1 and TRBJ1-4, with TRBD1 matching 8 bases. The CDR3 covers 15 residues. Looked up from germline, CDR1 is SGHRS and CDR2 is YFSETQ. CDR3: CAGSMGQATGEKLFF. CDR3 in DNA: TGCGCCGGCAGCATGGGACAGGCAACGGGGGAAAAACTGTTTTTT.

For this clonotype: One junction end disagrees with the germline gene, perhaps due to a read error. The chain employs TRBV11-1 and TRBJ2-1; 7 nucleotides align to TRBD1. The CDR3 consists of 16 residues. Germline CDR1 reads SGHAT; CDR2 reads FQDESV (reference sequence). Here the CDR3 reads CASSPQGVQGYSEQFF. The CDR3 DNA follows: TGTGCCAGCAGCCCCCAGGGGGTCCAAGGCTACAGTGAGCAGTTTTTC.

At least ten counts were recorded for this clonotype. This sequence joins TRBV12-3 or TRBV12-4 and TRBJ2-3; 7 bases align to TRBD1. This CDR3 contains 14 residues. The V segment lost 10 bases and the J segment 1 base; nucleotides outside the gene matches: 8. CDR3 sequence: CAITRQGGTDTQYF. The CDR3 DNA is TGTGCCATCACACGACAGGGTGGCACAGATACGCAGTATTTT.

On this clonotype: One junction end disagrees with the germline gene, perhaps due to a read error. The chain uses TRBV29-1 and TRBJ1-1; 7 nucleotides match TRBD1. The CDR3 spans 12 residues. Per germline, CDR1 SQVTM and CDR2 ANQGSEA. CDR3 bases: TGCGGCGTTGCATACAGGGGCACTGAAGCTTTCTTT. It is translated as CGVAYRGTEAFF.

This clonotype was found a few times. This may come from a read error, since a much larger clone is one base off. V usage is TRBV4-1 and J usage is TRBJ2-3; D remains unclear. The CDR3 runs to 15 residues. Per the germline V gene, CDR1 is MGHRA and CDR2 is YSYEKL. V gave up 0 bases and J gave up 2 bases, with 9 bases separating them. CDR3 nucleotide sequence: TGCGCCAGCAGCCAAGAGCGGATGCCCACAGATACGCAGTATTTT. This codes for CASSQERMPTDTQYF.

Worth noting for this clonotype: At one end the junction does not follow the germline gene, possibly because of a read error. This chain uses TRBV12-3 or TRBV12-4 with TRBJ2-2, with a weak D call TRBD2 (5 bases). The CDR3 loop spans 15 amino acids. CDR3 bases: TGTGCTAGCACCCTACGTAGCGAGAACACCGTGGAGCTGTTTTTT. This codes for CASTLRSENTVELFF.

This clonotype came up once. The chain has TRBV20-1 and TRBJ2-5; 8 bases fit TRBD2. J lost 5 bases, V lost 8 bases, and 10 bases had no gene match. There are 13 residues in the CDR3. Germline V gene sequence: CDR1 DFQATT, CDR2 SNEGSKA (reference sequence). CDR3 in DNA: TGCAGTACTGGACGACTAGCGAGCGAGACCCAGTACTTC. Translated: CSTGRLASETQYF.

The chain uses TRBV5-1 and TRBJ2-7; 8 bases line up with TRBD2. Looked up from germline, CDR1 is SGHRS and CDR2 is YFSETQ. This CDR3 contains 15 residues. J lost 2 bases, V lost 5 bases, and 9 bases had no gene match. CDR3 sequence reads: CASRPITGGAYEQYF. The CDR3 DNA is TGCGCCAGCAGACCCATTACGGGGGGGGCCTACGAGCAGTACTTC. The full variable domain, in which reference TRBV5-1 and TRBJ2-7 provide the parts outside the CDR3, is KAGVTQTPRYLIKTRGQQVTLSCSPISGHRSVSWYQQTPGQGLQFLFEYFSETQRNKGNFPGRFSGRQFSNSRSEMNVSTLELGDSALYLCASRPITGGAYEQYFGPGTRLTVT.

The J gene is TRBJ2-1, the V gene TRBV28; 8 bases fit TRBD2. V lost 6 bases, J lost 6 bases, and 16 bases stayed unmatched. The CDR3 extends over 17 amino acids. Germline values: CDR1 MDHEN, CDR2 SYDVKM. CDR3 protein: CASSYHGSGGKRNEQFF. The CDR3 DNA reads TGTGCCAGCAGCTACCATGGATCGGGAGGGAAACGCAATGAGCAGTTCTTC.